The 26 T cell receptor beta chains below all came from one sample that was sequenced in a study of T cells in Graves' hyperthyroidism and ophthalmopathy. Template material for amplifying TCR beta CDR3 regions consisted of RNA transcripts. A set of HTBI primers served as the primers for a first-round RT-PCR of the TCR CDR3. TCRdb re-called the multiplex PCR reads with MiXCR, one entry per CDR3 protein. The table lists approximately 410,000 distinct CDR3 sequences, 12% to 15% of them singletons, with approximately 5.8% in the top ten. The sequenced material came from blood. The receptor set was obtained from a woman aged 18-35 years with Graves' hyperthyroidism.

This clonotype has a count of ten or more. The chain links TRBV12-5 to TRBJ2-7; D gene uncertain. V was trimmed by 1 base and J by 3 bases, leaving 10 bases between them. CDR1 is LGHNT and CDR2 is FRNRAP in the germline V gene. The CDR3 runs to 14 residues. The CDR3 coding sequence is TGTGCTAGTGGTTTGGACCCGGGTCGCTACGAGCAGTACTTC. Protein product: CASGLDPGRYEQYF.

The rearrangement joins TRBV6-2 or TRBV6-3 to TRBJ2-7; 7 positions match TRBD1. Germline V gene lookup returns CDR1 MNHEY and CDR2 SVGEGT. The CDR3 consists of 17 residues. The V gene end was trimmed by 5 bases and the J gene end by 4 bases; junction bases not matched to a gene: 17. In DNA, the CDR3 is TGTGCCAGCAGTCATAAATTCGGGACAGATGCCCTGTACGAGCAGTACTTC. Translating it yields CASSHKFGTDALYEQYF.

This clonotype appeared a single time. The chain carries TRBV20-1 and TRBJ2-7; D possibly matches TRBD1 or TRBD2 (5 bases each). The CDR3 has 15 amino acids. Trimming left V 0 bases short and J 5 bases short, with 17 bases between. CDR1 DFQATT and CDR2 SNEGSKA come from the germline V gene (reference sequence). In DNA form, the CDR3 reads TGCAGTGCTAGAGATTCCCGGGACGCATGGAACGAGCAGTACTTC. Its protein is CSARDSRDAWNEQYF.

There are a few counts of this clonotype. V usage is TRBV9 and J usage is TRBJ2-7; 11 bases agree with TRBD2. Per germline, CDR1 SGDLS and CDR2 YYNGEE. V shed 0 bases and J 3 bases; nucleotides not matched to a gene: 2. The CDR3 runs 15 residues. The chain's CDR3 is CASSVAGTSGYEQYF. For the CDR3, the DNA is TGTGCCAGCAGCGTAGCCGGGACTAGCGGCTACGAGCAGTACTTC.

This clonotype showed up many times. The chain employs TRBV6-1 and TRBJ2-5; D gene uncertain. Germline assignment: CDR1 MNHNS and CDR2 SASEGT. V lost 8 bases and J lost 5, with 21 bases in between. The CDR3 is 15 residues long. The CDR3 nucleotides read TGTGCCAGCTCCTCCCGACCATTTGTCGGGGAGACCCAGTACTTC. Protein product: CASSSRPFVGETQYF.

This clonotype was observed at least ten times. This chain links TRBV7-9 with TRBJ2-1, with D unclear. V was pared by 5 bases and J by 5 bases, with 10 bases between. The CDR3 runs 13 residues. Germline CDR1 is SEHNR and CDR2 is FQNEAQ (reference sequence). The CDR3 here is CASSRGRHNEQFF. In nucleotides, the CDR3 is TGTGCCAGCAGCCGCGGACGGCACAATGAGCAGTTCTTC.

This clonotype was seen ten or more times. The chain recombines TRBV9 with TRBJ2-7; D gene unclear. CDR3 size: 15 residues. The germline V gene encodes CDR1 SGDLS and CDR2 YYNGEE. V was shortened by 6 bases and J by 4 bases, with 20 bases between the two germline ends. The CDR3 coding sequence is TGTGCCAGCACCCCGACCGGGTCCCTGGGTTACGAGCAGTACTTC. This translates into CASTPTGSLGYEQYF.

The chain carries TRBV3-1 and TRBJ2-2; the D gene is possibly TRBD1 (6 bases). The CDR3 spans 13 residues. Trimming cost V 2 bases and J 7 bases, with 8 bases left between them. Germline V CDR1 and CDR2: LGHDT, YNNKEL (reference sequence). This CDR3 is CASSQLQGGELFF. CDR3 DNA: TGTGCCAGCAGCCAATTACAGGGCGGGGAGCTGTTTTTT. Combining the CDR3 with reference TRBV3-1 and TRBJ2-2 gives the whole variable domain DTAVSQTPKYLVTQMGNDKSIKCEQNLGHDTMYWYKQDSKKFLKIMFSYNNKELIINETVPNRFSPKSPDKAHLNLHINSLELGDSAVYFCASSQLQGGELFFGEGSRLTVL.

This clonotype occurred a few times. The chain joins TRBV10-3 to TRBJ1-6; D not certain. The V end was cut by 2 bases, the J end by 7 bases, with 6 bases between. There are 13 residues in the CDR3. From germline, CDR1 is ENHRY and CDR2 SYGVKD. Written as DNA, the CDR3 is TGTGCCATCAGTGAGACTTTAAATTCACCCCTCCACTTT. It encodes CAISETLNSPLHF.

This chain connects TRBV19 to TRBJ1-4; 7 bases are a match to TRBD1. The length of the CDR3 is 13 residues. J lost 5 bases, V lost 6 bases, and 3 bases had no gene match. From germline, CDR1 is LNHDA and CDR2 SQIVND (reference sequence). The DNA for the CDR3 is TGTGCCAGTAGGCTGACAGGGAATGAAAAACTGTTTTTT. Translated: CASRLTGNEKLFF.

The chain employs TRBV28 and TRBJ2-1; D is perhaps TRBD2 (5 bases). This CDR3 has 14 residues. Germline V gives CDR1 MDHEN, CDR2 SYDVKM. The V end lost 6 bases, the J end lost 16 bases, and 25 bases lay between the germline ends. The CDR3 reads CASSSSSAWRIQFF. CDR3 DNA sequence: TGTGCCAGCAGCTCAAGTAGCGCCTGGAGGATTCAATTCTTC.

This clonotype was found many times. This rearrangement joins TRBV9 to TRBJ2-5, with TRBD1 matching 10 bases. After removal of 1 base from V and 2 bases from J, the junction contained 2 bases not matched to a gene. The CDR3 runs 15 residues. Germline-derived CDR1 and CDR2 are SGDLS and YYNGEE. The chain's CDR3 is CASSVMGQGQETQYF. The CDR3 coding sequence is TGTGCCAGCAGCGTAATGGGACAGGGGCAAGAGACCCAGTACTTC.

The sample holds a few counts of this clonotype. The V call is TRBV24-1, the J call TRBJ2-7; D remains ambiguous. The V gene's germline CDR1 is KGHDR and CDR2 SFDVKD. There are 15 residues in the CDR3. Trimming removed 3 bases from V and 2 bases from J, with 13 bases in between. CDR3 region: CATSDVSTDPYEQYF. CDR3 DNA: TGTGCCACCAGTGATGTCAGCACAGACCCCTACGAGCAGTACTTC.

The V call is TRBV11-3, the J call TRBJ2-1, with 7 bases aligning to TRBD1. The CDR3 covers 12 residues. J gave up 12 bases and V 5 bases, and 7 bases lay outside the gene matches. CDR1 is SGHNT and CDR2 is YENEEA in the germline V gene. CDR3 DNA sequence: TGTGCCAGCAGCCCTAGGACAGGCCGGCAGTTCTTC. This translates into CASSPRTGRQFF.

This clonotype was seen repeatedly, ten times or more. The chain is built from TRBV20-1 and TRBJ2-3, with 13 bases identical to TRBD2. Germline CDR1 is DFQATT and CDR2 is SNEGSKA (reference sequence). This CDR3 contains 21 residues. J lost 3 bases, V lost 0 bases, and 18 bases had no gene match. The CDR3 here is CSARDGTGTILAGGPTDTQYF. As DNA, the CDR3 is TGCAGTGCTAGAGATGGGACAGGCACGATACTAGCGGGAGGGCCGACAGATACGCAGTATTTT.

This clonotype showed up many times. The rearrangement joins TRBV6-1 to TRBJ2-1; 7 positions match TRBD2. Germline-derived CDR1 and CDR2 are MNHNS and SASEGT. The CDR3 extends over 13 amino acids. V lost 7 bases, J lost 9 bases, and 9 bases stayed unmatched. As DNA, the CDR3 is TGTGCCAGCACCACGGGGGGTTCGATTGAGCAGTTCTTC. Protein sequence: CASTTGGSIEQFF.

J is TRBJ2-7 and V is TRBV3-1; possibly TRBD2 for D (5 bases). Trimming took off 1 base at V and 7 bases at J, with 8 bases between the two ends. The CDR3 has 12 amino acids. CDR1 and CDR2 from the germline V gene are LGHDT and YNNKEL (reference sequence). Here the CDR3 DNA reads TGTGCCAGCAGCCAAGCCCCGGGGGAGCAGTACTTC. It translates to CASSQAPGEQYF.

This clonotype was counted at least ten times. The chain links TRBV5-1 to TRBJ1-1, with a tentative D call TRBD1 (6 bases). V lost 3 bases and J lost 4, with 10 bases in between. Per germline, CDR1 SGHRS and CDR2 YFSETQ. The CDR3 extends over 13 amino acids. CDR3 coding DNA: TGCGCCAGCAGCTCACAGGGAGGCACTGAAGCTTTCTTT. It encodes CASSSQGGTEAFF.

This clonotype came up a few times. Possible read error: a much larger clone is one base away. The V gene is TRBV27, the J gene TRBJ2-5; 10 positions agree with TRBD2. The length of the CDR3 is 16 residues. The V gene end was trimmed by 2 bases and the J gene end by 4 bases; junction bases not matched to a gene: 7. Looked up from germline, CDR1 is MNHEY and CDR2 is SMNVEV (reference sequence). CDR3 loop: CASSLAPASGRETQYF. The CDR3 nucleotides read TGTGCCAGCAGTTTAGCCCCGGCTAGCGGGAGAGAGACCCAGTACTTC.

This clonotype has a count of ten or more. The chain recombines TRBV11-2 with TRBJ1-3; D call uncertain. Germline V lookup: CDR1 SGHAT, CDR2 FQNNGV. Trimming removed 1 base from V and 0 bases from J, with 10 bases in between. The CDR3 totals 16 residues. CDR3 residues: CASSLVEVISGNTIYF. CDR3 sequence (DNA): TGTGCCAGCAGCTTAGTGGAGGTTATCTCTGGAAACACCATATATTTT. The full variable domain, rest sourced from reference TRBV11-2 and TRBJ1-3, is EAGVAQSPRYKIIEKRQSVAFWCNPISGHATLYWYQQILGQGPKLLIQFQNNGVVDDSQLPKDRFSAERLKGVDSTLKIQPAKLEDSAVYLCASSLVEVISGNTIYFGEGSWLTVV.

At least ten counts were recorded for this clonotype. V gene TRBV6-2 or TRBV6-3 combines with J gene TRBJ2-3; the D is unclear. The ends were cut back, 8 bases at V and 0 bases at J, with 9 bases in the middle. The CDR3 loop spans 13 amino acids. Germline V gene lookup returns CDR1 MNHEY and CDR2 SVGEGT. CDR3 amino acids: CASFRPSTDTQYF. The CDR3 DNA reads TGTGCCAGCTTTAGGCCAAGCACAGATACGCAGTATTTT.

As to this clonotype: A read error may be the cause here, since a much bigger clone is one base away. V gene TRBV4-1 combines with J gene TRBJ2-3; possible D gene TRBD2, 5 bases. The CDR3 consists of 16 residues. CDR1 MGHRA and CDR2 YSYEKL come from the germline V gene. The CDR3 DNA reads as TGCGCCAGCAGCCAAGATGAGGTGGGGAGCACAGATACGCAGTGTTTT. The encoded protein is CASSQDEVGSTDTQCF.

This sequence joins TRBV4-2 and TRBJ2-7, with D tentatively TRBD2 (6 bases). The CDR3 sequence is 14 residues long. V gave up 0 bases and J gave up 3 bases, with 9 bases separating them. The V gene's germline CDR1 is LGHNA and CDR2 YNFKEQ. The CDR3 spells CASSQDGTRYEQYF. In DNA, the CDR3 is TGTGCCAGCAGCCAAGATGGGACTCGCTACGAGCAGTACTTC.

In this sample, this clonotype turned up many times. This sequence joins TRBV4-2 and TRBJ2-2, with D unresolved. Trimming took off 1 base at V and 1 base at J, with 10 bases between the two ends. From germline, CDR1 is LGHNA and CDR2 YNFKEQ. There are 16 residues in the CDR3. As DNA, the CDR3 is TGTGCCAGCAGCCAAGCCGAACTCGAGAACACCGGGGAGCTGTTTTTT. Translated, it gives CASSQAELENTGELFF.

The rearrangement links TRBV28 to TRBJ1-5; no firm D call. This CDR3 spans 16 amino acids. The V and J ends lost 5 bases and 2 bases respectively, with 16 bases between them. Germline V gene lookup returns CDR1 MDHEN and CDR2 SYDVKM. This CDR3 reads CASSTAWRVGNQPQHF. The DNA for the CDR3 is TGTGCCAGCAGTACCGCGTGGAGGGTAGGCAATCAGCCCCAGCATTTT.

Regarding this clonotype: One end of the junction varies from germline; a read error may be responsible. The chain links TRBV18 to TRBJ2-3; the D is unclear. This CDR3 is built from 13 residues. Germline loops: CDR1 KGHSH, CDR2 LQKENI. CDR3 nucleotide sequence: TGTGCCAGCTCACCGCCCAACACAGATACGAAGTATTTT. Amino acids: CASSPPNTDTKYF.